The 14 T cell receptor beta chains presented below share a single source sample, sequenced in a study of Ad26.COV2.S vaccination and SARS-CoV-2 variants. Measured with immunoSEQ multiplex PCR; TCRdb has only the in-frame clones, and not every one. The data contain under 150,000 clones, roughly 85% of them singletons. The sequencing here drew on peripheral blood, taken after recovery from COVID-19. The origin of the receptors is a human donor who had recovered from COVID-19.

The table lists this clone with a count of one. This chain joins TRBV11-3 and TRBJ2-1; D ambiguous. This CDR3 is built from 15 residues. CDR1 is SGHNT and CDR2 is YENEEA in the germline V gene. V shed 5 bases and J shed 3 bases, with 14 bases lying between them. CDR3 sequence reads: CASSPSYQIYNEQFF. Here the CDR3 DNA reads TGTGCCAGCAGCCCCTCCTACCAGATCTACAATGAGCAGTTCTTC.

V usage is TRBV5-1 and J usage is TRBJ2-7, with 11 bases that match TRBD1. The CDR3 runs to 15 residues. Germline V gives CDR1 SGHRS, CDR2 YFSETQ. J was trimmed by 1 base and V by 4 bases; bases with no gene match: 4. The CDR3 is CASSSGQGASYEQYF. The CDR3 DNA reads as TGCGCCAGCAGCAGCGGACAGGGGGCATCCTACGAGCAGTACTTC.

The chain recombines TRBV10-2 with TRBJ2-7, with D unresolved. The CDR3 runs 14 residues. The germline V gene encodes CDR1 WSHSY and CDR2 SAAADI. V was trimmed by 0 bases and J by 2 bases, leaving 8 bases between them. The CDR3 region has the DNA TGCGCCAGCAGTGAGTCACAGCCTCCCTACGAGCAGTACTTC. Amino acid sequence: CASSESQPPYEQYF.

This clone was counted only a few times. The chain joins TRBV4-3 to TRBJ1-5; D is ambiguous. The germline gives CDR1 LGHNA, CDR2 YSLEER. The V end was cut by 0 bases, the J end by 9 bases, with 9 bases between. The CDR3 is 13 residues long. CDR3 sequence reads: CASSQDFTSPQHF. CDR3 sequence (DNA): TGCGCCAGCAGCCAAGATTTCACGTCGCCCCAGCATTTT.

The V gene is TRBV5-1, the J gene TRBJ2-5; D might be TRBD1 or TRBD2, each matching 5 bases. Germline CDR1 is SGHRS and CDR2 is YFSETQ. Trimming pared 0 bases from V and 13 bases from J, leaving 19 bases between. The CDR3 runs to 14 residues. CDR3 nucleotide sequence: TGCGCCAGCAGCTTGGGGGACGGACAAACCAGAGGGTACTTC. Encoded protein: CASSLGDGQTRGYF.

The CDR3 reads CASSLRQGNNEQFF. The CDR3 nucleotides are TGTGCCAGCAGTTTAAGACAGGGTAACAATGAGCAGTTCTTC. This sequence joins TRBV28 and TRBJ2-1; 7 nucleotides line up with TRBD1. The CDR3 runs 14 residues. Germline V gene data show CDR1 as MDHEN and CDR2 as SYDVKM. J was trimmed by 5 bases and V by 2 bases; bases with no gene match: 3.

This sequence joins TRBV27 and TRBJ2-7; D unresolved. CDR1 and CDR2 (germline): MNHEY, SMNVEV (reference sequence). CDR3 length equals 13 residues. The V end was cut by 3 bases, the J end by 4 bases, with 10 bases between. The CDR3 sequence: CASSFRPFYEQYF. The CDR3 bases are TGTGCCAGCAGTTTCCGTCCTTTTTACGAGCAGTACTTC.

J is TRBJ1-6 and V is TRBV18; D ambiguous. The CDR3 loop spans 12 amino acids. V was trimmed by 5 bases and J by 7 bases, leaving 6 bases between them. CDR1 is KGHSH and CDR2 is LQKENI in the germline V gene. The CDR3 is CASSSGNSPLHF. The CDR3 DNA reads TGTGCCAGCTCATCAGGAAATTCACCCCTCCACTTT. Combining the CDR3 with reference TRBV18 and TRBJ1-6 gives the whole variable domain NAGVMQNPRHLVRRRGQEARLRCSPMKGHSHVYWYRQLPEEGLKFMVYLQKENIIDESGMPKERFSAEFPKEGPSILRIQQVVRGDSAAYFCASSSGNSPLHFGNGTRLTVT.

CDR3 in amino acids: CATSRGGMNTEAFF. The CDR3 nucleotides read TGTGCCACCAGCAGAGGGGGAATGAACACTGAAGCTTTCTTT. The rearrangement joins TRBV15 to TRBJ1-1; no firm D call. V lost 1 base to trimming and J lost 0 bases, with 6 bases between them. The CDR3 extends over 14 amino acids. Germline CDR1 is LNHNV and CDR2 is YYDKDF (reference sequence).

V and J are TRBV27 and TRBJ2-1; 12 positions agree with TRBD2. Trimming removed 4 bases from V and 9 bases from J; junction bases left unmatched: 10. The CDR3 contains 16 residues. Germline V CDR1 and CDR2: MNHEY, SMNVEV (reference sequence). The CDR3 reads CASSSYLAGGPGEQFF. The CDR3 coding sequence is TGTGCCAGCAGTTCGTACCTAGCGGGGGGGCCGGGTGAGCAGTTCTTC.

The J gene is TRBJ1-5, the V gene TRBV12-3 or TRBV12-4; D perhaps matches TRBD1 (5 bases). The CDR3 extends over 12 amino acids. V was shortened by 2 bases and J by 7 bases, with 6 bases between the two germline ends. CDR3 DNA: TGTGCCAGCAGTTTACGGGGGCAGCCCCAGCATTTT. Amino acids: CASSLRGQPQHF.

This clone is a singleton in its sample. The chain combines TRBV7-8 with TRBJ2-1; D is unclear. Between the trimmed V and J ends, which lost 5 bases and 9 bases, there was a span of 14 bases. Germline V gene sequence: CDR1 SGHVS, CDR2 FQNEAQ. This CDR3 region has 13 residues. CDR3 region: CASSPIRLGEQFF. The CDR3 nucleotides read TGTGCCAGCAGCCCAATCCGCCTGGGTGAGCAGTTCTTC.

The V gene is TRBV12-3 or TRBV12-4, the J gene TRBJ2-2; no firm D call. Trimming left V 8 bases short and J 6 bases short, with 4 bases between. The CDR3 is 10 residues long. The CDR3 is CASRAGELFF. In DNA, the CDR3 is TGTGCCAGCCGGGCCGGGGAGCTGTTTTTT.

The sample holds one count of this clone. The rearrangement joins TRBV30 to TRBJ1-1, with TRBD1 matching over 8 bases. Germline loops: CDR1 GTSNPN, CDR2 SVGIG (reference sequence). After removal of 2 bases from V and 5 bases from J, the junction contained 10 bases not matched to a gene. The CDR3 is made up of 15 amino acids. The CDR3: CAWSRIRGPGTEAFF. The DNA of the CDR3 is TGTGCCTGGAGTAGAATCAGGGGGCCGGGAACTGAAGCTTTCTTT.